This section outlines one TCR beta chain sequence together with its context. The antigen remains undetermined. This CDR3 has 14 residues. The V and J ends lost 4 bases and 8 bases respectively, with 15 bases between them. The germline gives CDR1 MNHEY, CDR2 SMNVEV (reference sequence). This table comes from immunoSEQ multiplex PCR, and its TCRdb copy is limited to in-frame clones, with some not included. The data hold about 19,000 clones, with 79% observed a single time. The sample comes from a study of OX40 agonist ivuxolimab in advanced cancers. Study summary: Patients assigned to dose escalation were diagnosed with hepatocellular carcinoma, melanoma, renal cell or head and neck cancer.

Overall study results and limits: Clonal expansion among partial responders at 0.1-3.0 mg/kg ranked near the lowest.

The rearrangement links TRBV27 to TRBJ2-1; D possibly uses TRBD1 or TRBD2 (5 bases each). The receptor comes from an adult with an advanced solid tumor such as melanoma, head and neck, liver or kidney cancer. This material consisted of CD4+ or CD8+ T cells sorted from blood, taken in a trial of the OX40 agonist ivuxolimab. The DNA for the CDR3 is TGTGCCAGCAGTTGGGGCGCGGGTGGGGATGAGCAGTTCTTC. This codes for CASSWGAGGDEQFF.